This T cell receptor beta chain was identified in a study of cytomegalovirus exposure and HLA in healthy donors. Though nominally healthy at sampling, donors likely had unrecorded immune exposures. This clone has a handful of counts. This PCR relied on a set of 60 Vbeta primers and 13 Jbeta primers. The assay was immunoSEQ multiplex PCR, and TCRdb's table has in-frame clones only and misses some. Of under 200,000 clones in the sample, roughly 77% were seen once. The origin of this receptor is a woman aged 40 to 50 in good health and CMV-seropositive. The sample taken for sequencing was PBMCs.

The CDR3 DNA follows: TGCGCCAGCACCCCAGGGGTTAGCACCGGGGAGCTGTTTTTT. Its protein is CASTPGVSTGELFF. The V call is TRBV4-3, the J call TRBJ2-2; tentatively, D is TRBD1 (6 bases). Trimming shortened V by 7 bases and J by 4 bases, and 13 bases separated the two germline ends. CDR1 and CDR2 (germline): LGHNA, YSLEER. The CDR3 totals 14 residues.